One and the same sample provided the 27 T cell receptor beta chains below, sequenced in a study of monozygotic twins with inflammatory bowel disease. TCRdb reprocessed the 5' RACE reads and keeps a single row for each CDR3 protein, giving no DNA. The ten top clones account for 2%, within a sample of approximately 340,000 distinct CDR3 sequences. The sample taken for sequencing was blood. Source of these receptors: a human donor with ulcerative colitis or Crohn's disease, or a healthy co-twin of an affected twin (not recorded which).

This chain joins TRBV20-1 and TRBJ1-5; TCRdb indicates TRBD1, and absent DNA this call remains unverified. The CDR3 has 17 amino acids. Germline CDR1 reads DFQATT; CDR2 reads SNEGSKA (reference sequence). The CDR3 sequence: CSASGVTGWRSNQPQHF.

The genes are TRBV28 and TRBJ1-1. This CDR3 has 12 amino acids. The germline V gene encodes CDR1 MDHEN and CDR2 SYDVKM. CDR3 sequence: CASSFNGREAFF.

The V call is TRBV28, the J call TRBJ2-7; TCRdb gives TRBD1 as the D gene, but with no DNA this cannot be confirmed. Germline V gives CDR1 MDHEN, CDR2 SYDVKM. CDR3 size: 15 residues. Here the CDR3 reads CASSLSSGPTSEQYF.

The rearrangement links TRBV6-2 or TRBV6-3 to TRBJ2-5; TCRdb gives TRBD1 as the D gene, but with no DNA this cannot be confirmed. Germline V lookup: CDR1 MNHEY, CDR2 SVGEGT. CDR3 size: 17 residues. CDR3 sequence: CASSYPSTDRGGETQYF.

The chain links TRBV6-5 to TRBJ2-7. Germline CDR1 and CDR2: MNHEY and SVGAGI. CDR3 size: 15 residues. CDR3 region: CASSYSSGSSYEQYF.

The chain recombines TRBV30 with TRBJ2-7; TCRdb names TRBD2, which stays unverified in the absence of DNA. CDR1 and CDR2 (germline): GTSNPN, SVGIG (reference sequence). There are 15 residues in the CDR3. The CDR3 spells CAWTPLPSGRDEQYF. The entire variable domain, with the rest obtained from reference TRBV30 and TRBJ2-7, is as follows: SQTIHQWPATLVQPVGSPLSLECTVEGTSNPNLYWYRQAAGRGLQLLFYSVGIGQISSEVPQNLSASRPQDRQFILSSKKLLLSDSGFYLCAWTPLPSGRDEQYFGPGTRLTVT.

V and J are TRBV6-5 and TRBJ2-5; TCRdb lists TRBD2, though no DNA is available to test this call. CDR1 is MNHEY and CDR2 is SVGAGI in the germline V gene. This CDR3 is 14 amino acids long. CDR3 amino acids: CASSYERGGATQYF.

V and J are TRBV10-1 and TRBJ1-2; there is no DNA to check the TCRdb D call of TRBD1. CDR1 is WNHNN and CDR2 is SYGVQD in the germline V gene (reference sequence). This CDR3 comprises 13 residues. The CDR3 spells CASSETGSYGYTF.

The chain carries TRBV5-1 and TRBJ2-1; TCRdb proposes TRBD1, but this gene call is untestable without DNA. Germline V gene sequence: CDR1 SGHRS, CDR2 YFSETQ. The CDR3 sequence is 15 residues long. The CDR3 loop is CASNLGTGIVNEQFF.

The chain carries TRBV6-1 and TRBJ1-5. The CDR3 runs to 14 residues. Germline assignment: CDR1 MNHNS and CDR2 SASEGT. CDR3 sequence reads: CASTVLVSNQPQHF.

The chain joins TRBV25-1 to TRBJ1-1; TCRdb's D gene call, TRBD1, goes unchecked for lack of DNA. Germline V lookup: CDR1 MGHDK, CDR2 SYGVNS. The CDR3 is made up of 12 amino acids. The CDR3 is CASKGDNTEAFF.

J is TRBJ1-2 and V is TRBV20-1; the D call from TCRdb, TRBD1, cannot be confirmed without DNA. This CDR3 contains 15 residues. The germline gives CDR1 DFQATT, CDR2 SNEGSKA (reference sequence). Here the CDR3 reads CSAAAIGQGVKGYTF.

This sequence joins TRBV5-1 and TRBJ1-1; without DNA, the TCRdb call of TRBD1 cannot be checked. Germline CDR1 reads SGHRS; CDR2 reads YFSETQ. The CDR3 extends over 14 amino acids. This CDR3 is CASSFRDRHTEAFF.

This chain connects TRBV9 to TRBJ2-3; the D call from TCRdb, TRBD1, cannot be confirmed without DNA. The CDR3 contains 16 residues. Germline CDR1 is SGDLS and CDR2 is YYNGEE. CDR3 residues: CASSVDPGIPTDTQYF.

The chain employs TRBV12-3 or TRBV12-4 and TRBJ1-6. The CDR3 loop spans 13 amino acids. The CDR3 region is CASLGEEGSPLHF.

The chain has TRBV27 and TRBJ2-7; the TRBD2 assignment by TCRdb is unverifiable without DNA. The CDR3 is 17 residues long. CDR1 and CDR2 (germline): MNHEY, SMNVEV (reference sequence). CDR3 residues: CASSLKRGWSASYEQYF.

The rearrangement uses TRBV3-1 and TRBJ2-1; TCRdb designates TRBD2, a call that cannot be tested without DNA. Germline V CDR1 and CDR2: LGHDT, YNNKEL (reference sequence). The CDR3 runs 16 residues. CDR3 loop: CASSQETASFGNEQFF.

The rearrangement uses TRBV9 and TRBJ2-3; TCRdb selects TRBD1, and the lack of DNA leaves this call unchecked. There are 14 residues in the CDR3. CDR1 SGDLS and CDR2 YYNGEE come from the germline V gene. CDR3 in amino acids: CASSITTDTDTQYF.

The chain links TRBV18 to TRBJ2-7; absent DNA, TCRdb's TRBD2 call cannot be checked. The CDR3 spans 18 residues. Per germline, CDR1 KGHSH and CDR2 LQKENI. The chain's CDR3 is CASSPGAPSSGSSYEQYF. Filled out from reference TRBV18 and TRBJ2-7, the complete variable domain reads NAGVMQNPRHLVRRRGQEARLRCSPMKGHSHVYWYRQLPEEGLKFMVYLQKENIIDESGMPKERFSAEFPKEGPSILRIQQVVRGDSAAYFCASSPGAPSSGSSYEQYFGPGTRLTVT.

The chain carries TRBV25-1 and TRBJ1-1; TCRdb's D call of TRBD1 is untestable without DNA. The germline V gene encodes CDR1 MGHDK and CDR2 SYGVNS. CDR3 size: 14 residues. This CDR3 reads CASSERGGGTEAFF.

The chain couples TRBV11-2 to TRBJ2-1. This CDR3 is 16 amino acids long. Germline V gene data show CDR1 as SGHAT and CDR2 as FQNNGV. The CDR3: CASSLGFGGTYNEQFF. The whole variable domain, remainder taken from reference TRBV11-2 and TRBJ2-1, is EAGVAQSPRYKIIEKRQSVAFWCNPISGHATLYWYQQILGQGPKLLIQFQNNGVVDDSQLPKDRFSAERLKGVDSTLKIQPAKLEDSAVYLCASSLGFGGTYNEQFFGPGTRLTVL.

The V and J genes are TRBV7-9 and TRBJ2-5. CDR1 is SEHNR, CDR2 FQNEAQ, per germline (reference sequence). The CDR3 runs 14 residues. The CDR3 here is CASSLGSEEETQYF.

This sequence joins TRBV18 and TRBJ2-7; TCRdb's D call, TRBD2, is unchecked because there is no DNA. This CDR3 is 13 amino acids long. The germline V gene encodes CDR1 KGHSH and CDR2 LQKENI. The CDR3 is CASSFGGLGEQYF. Variable domain in full (rest from reference TRBV18 and TRBJ2-7): NAGVMQNPRHLVRRRGQEARLRCSPMKGHSHVYWYRQLPEEGLKFMVYLQKENIIDESGMPKERFSAEFPKEGPSILRIQQVVRGDSAAYFCASSFGGLGEQYFGPGTRLTVT.

The chain carries TRBV20-1 and TRBJ2-1; TCRdb calls TRBD1, which cannot be checked without DNA. Looked up from germline, CDR1 is DFQATT and CDR2 is SNEGSKA (reference sequence). The CDR3 runs 14 residues. CDR3 sequence reads: CSAPRDRGVYEQFF.

The chain couples TRBV18 to TRBJ2-5; lacking DNA, the TRBD2 call made by TCRdb goes unchecked. The CDR3 consists of 13 residues. Germline V CDR1 and CDR2: KGHSH, LQKENI. The CDR3 loop reads CASSPPSLETQYF.

The gene calls are TRBV29-1 and TRBJ2-2; as DNA is missing, the TRBD2 call by TCRdb cannot be tested. Germline V gives CDR1 SQVTM, CDR2 ANQGSEA. The CDR3 spans 12 residues. CDR3 loop: CSVEREAGELFF.

CDR3 sequence: CASSLATGTRNTIYF. This chain uses TRBV5-1 with TRBJ1-3; absent DNA, TCRdb's TRBD1 call cannot be checked. This CDR3 has 15 amino acids. Germline V gives CDR1 SGHRS, CDR2 YFSETQ.